This T cell receptor beta chain was sequenced during a study of CXCR3-negative and CXCR3-positive naive CD8 T cells. The libraries of TRB cDNA were constructed through 5' RACE using UMI labels. After re-calling the 5' RACE reads, TCRdb lists one entry per CDR3 protein, DNA absent. The sample table sets out 130,000 to 150,000 distinct CDR3 sequences. A note on this clonotype: What it recognizes is unknown.

Study results and caveats: High diversity, comparable across both naive subsets, contrasted with much lower diversity in memory CD8+ cells. CXCR3-positive naive cells carried more hydrophobic TRB CDR3s than CXCR3-negative ones.

This CDR3 comprises 13 residues. CDR1 is DFQATT and CDR2 is SNEGSKA in the germline V gene (reference sequence). The rearrangement uses TRBV20-1 and TRBJ2-7; there is no DNA to check the TCRdb D call of TRBD1. Sequencing was done on a sample of naive CXCR3+ CD8+ T cells from blood. Subset reported: CD45RO-CCR7+CD27+CD95- naive CD8+ T cells expressing CXCR3 (TNR3+). The receptor was isolated from a human donor in good health. Some clones in this sample may be carry-over from other donors' samples. The CDR3 reads CSAPEGDTYEQYF.